Presented here are 13 T cell receptor beta chains from one specimen sequenced in a study of blood T cell repertoires in COVID-19. Produced via immunoSEQ multiplex PCR; TCRdb's table is partial and in-frame only. The data show over 55,000 clones, 85% to 90% seen once. Sequencing input: peripheral blood. All receptors come from a man between 50 and 59 years old with active COVID-19.

The V gene is TRBV7-2, the J gene TRBJ1-2; 10 bases line up with TRBD1. There are 16 residues in the CDR3. V was pared by 5 bases and J by 1 base, with 7 bases of the junction left unmatched. Germline V CDR1 and CDR2: SGHTA, FQGNSA. CDR3 region: CASSTQGTGVNYGYTF. In DNA form, the CDR3 reads TGTGCCAGCAGCACCCAAGGGACAGGGGTTAACTATGGCTACACCTTC.

The V gene is TRBV4-2, the J gene TRBJ2-3; maybe TRBD1 (7 bases). With 3 bases removed from V and 0 bases from J, the gap between germline ends came to 28 bases. The CDR3 sequence is 21 residues long. Germline V gene sequence: CDR1 LGHNA, CDR2 YNFKEQ. DNA of the CDR3: TGTGCCAGCAGCCATAAAATAGGGGGCGGGGTGACCAGCCTTAGCACAGATACGCAGTATTTT. Protein product: CASSHKIGGGVTSLSTDTQYF.

The chain recombines TRBV5-1 with TRBJ2-7, with a possible D match to TRBD2 (6 bases). Germline-derived CDR1 and CDR2 are SGHRS and YFSETQ. The CDR3 totals 13 residues. V was shortened by 7 bases and J by 2 bases, with 13 bases between the two germline ends. CDR3 in DNA: TGCGCCAGCGCCTCGGGGGTTCCCTACGAGCAGTACTTC. Protein: CASASGVPYEQYF.

This chain joins TRBV11-2 and TRBJ2-2; tentatively, D is TRBD2 (6 bases). The germline V gene encodes CDR1 SGHAT and CDR2 FQNNGV. With 5 bases removed from V and 2 bases from J, the gap between germline ends came to 9 bases. The CDR3 is 14 amino acids. CDR3 loop: CASSPGTNTGELFF. The CDR3 bases are TGTGCCAGCAGCCCCGGGACTAACACCGGGGAGCTGTTTTTT.

J is TRBJ2-3 and V is TRBV19, with D possibly being TRBD1 (6 bases). Germline V gene lookup returns CDR1 LNHDA and CDR2 SQIVND (reference sequence). Between the trimmed V and J ends, which lost 5 bases and 7 bases, there was a span of 13 bases. The CDR3 runs to 13 residues. CDR3 bases: TGTGCCAGTAGTCCAGGGGCTCCAAATACGCAGTATTTT. Amino acid sequence: CASSPGAPNTQYF.

V gene TRBV28 combines with J gene TRBJ2-3; 7 nucleotides align to TRBD1. With 2 bases clipped from V and 0 bases from J, the junction kept 11 bases outside the gene matches. The CDR3 extends over 18 amino acids. Germline V gene lookup returns CDR1 MDHEN and CDR2 SYDVKM. The chain's CDR3 is CASSLGPSFRGSTDTQYF. The CDR3 bases are TGTGCCAGCAGTTTAGGTCCCTCCTTCAGGGGGAGCACAGATACGCAGTATTTT. Based on the CDR3 plus reference TRBV28 and TRBJ2-3, the full variable domain is DVKVTQSSRYLVKRTGEKVFLECVQDMDHENMFWYRQDPGLGLRLIYFSYDVKMKEKGDIPEGYSVSREKKERFSLILESASTNQTSMYLCASSLGPSFRGSTDTQYFGPGTRLTVL.

The chain combines TRBV28 with TRBJ1-5, with 7 bases aligning to TRBD1. Trimming removed 2 bases from V and 4 bases from J; junction bases left unmatched: 8. Germline-derived CDR1 and CDR2 are MDHEN and SYDVKM. The CDR3 covers 16 residues. This CDR3 is CASSLNRGIGNQPQHF. CDR3 nucleotide sequence: TGTGCCAGCAGTTTAAACAGGGGTATAGGAAATCAGCCCCAGCATTTT.

The rearrangement uses TRBV2 and TRBJ2-7, with TRBD1 matching over 11 bases. V shed 7 bases, J shed 6 bases, and the junction held 8 bases outside the gene matches. Germline V gives CDR1 SNHLY, CDR2 FYNNEI. CDR3 length: 14 residues. This chain's CDR3 is CASMGTGGRTEQYF. The CDR3 region has the DNA TGTGCCAGCATGGGGACAGGGGGAAGAACCGAGCAGTACTTC.

The chain is built from TRBV19 and TRBJ2-1; 8 bases match TRBD2. CDR1 and CDR2 from the germline V gene are LNHDA and SQIVND (reference sequence). The CDR3 is 15 residues long. J lost 9 bases, V lost 5 bases, and 12 bases had no gene match. The CDR3 is CASSWGGGTRSEQFF. CDR3 sequence (DNA): TGTGCCAGTAGTTGGGGGGGAGGGACTAGATCTGAGCAGTTCTTC. The variable domain in full, with the rest retrieved from reference TRBV19 and TRBJ2-1, is DGGITQSPKYLFRKEGQNVTLSCEQNLNHDAMYWYRQDPGQGLRLIYYSQIVNDFQKGDIAEGYSVSREKKESFPLTVTSAQKNPTAFYLCASSWGGGTRSEQFFGPGTRLTVL.

This chain links TRBV19 with TRBJ1-1, with 10 nucleotides matching TRBD1. This CDR3 has 16 amino acids. V shed 4 bases and J 4 bases; nucleotides not matched to a gene: 9. Germline-derived CDR1 and CDR2 are LNHDA and SQIVND (reference sequence). The DNA for the CDR3 is TGTGCCAGTAGTACATCGGCCGGGACAGGGGTCACTGAAGCTTTCTTT. This encodes CASSTSAGTGVTEAFF.

This clone came up a few times. This chain links TRBV5-4 with TRBJ1-1, with 8 bases identical to TRBD1. J lost 3 bases, V lost 4 bases, and 14 bases had no gene match. Germline V gene lookup returns CDR1 SGHNT and CDR2 YYREEE (reference sequence). The CDR3 consists of 17 residues. The CDR3 loop reads CASSPDRGRSQDTEAFF. The CDR3 bases are TGTGCCAGCAGCCCCGACAGGGGTCGCTCCCAGGACACTGAAGCTTTCTTT.

The J gene is TRBJ1-5, the V gene TRBV28; 7 positions agree with TRBD1. CDR1 MDHEN and CDR2 SYDVKM come from the germline V gene. With V trimmed by 6 bases and J by 2 bases, 4 bases remained unmatched. The CDR3 runs 14 residues. Here the CDR3 reads CASSETGGNQPQHF. CDR3 bases: TGTGCCAGCAGCGAAACAGGGGGCAATCAGCCCCAGCATTTT.

The chain recombines TRBV27 with TRBJ2-3, with 7 bases matching TRBD2. The CDR3 sequence is 18 residues long. V was pared by 3 bases and J by 4 bases, with 16 bases of the junction left unmatched. CDR1 and CDR2 (germline): MNHEY, SMNVEV (reference sequence). The CDR3 sequence is CASSFRPRPGGGADTQYF. CDR3 in DNA: TGTGCCAGCAGTTTTAGGCCCCGCCCGGGGGGAGGCGCAGATACGCAGTATTTT.